This T cell receptor (beta chain) was recovered during a study of radiation and T cells in renal cell carcinoma. Only in-frame clones appear in the TCRdb table, and some are missing; sequencing was by immunoSEQ multiplex PCR. The table has some 100,000 clones, over 65% seen once. The time point is: baseline pretreatment blood. As to treatment: 15 Gy SBRT to primary tumor, nephrectomy 4 weeks later. The V gene's germline CDR1 is SGHNT and CDR2 YENEEA. The CDR3 is 15 amino acids. Trimming removed 5 bases from V and 8 bases from J; junction bases left unmatched: 10. This TCR came from a man between 60 and 70 years old with renal cell carcinoma. The specimen comprised blood, sampled from a patient whose treatment included radiotherapy and nephrectomy. V usage is TRBV11-3 and J usage is TRBJ2-2; 8 nucleotides line up with TRBD1. For the CDR3, the DNA is TGTGCCAGCAGCGCATCAGGGGGCGCGACTGGGGAGCTGTTTTTT. Amino acids: CASSASGGATGELFF.